Presented here are 13 T cell receptor beta chains from one specimen sequenced in a study of CD8 T cells in ankylosing spondylitis. TCRdb analysed the 5' RACE reads with MiXCR anew, one entry per CDR3 protein. The sample lists 310,000 or so distinct CDR3 sequences, around 19% seen once, with around 8% in the top ten. The sample was blood, either unsorted or a sorted T cell fraction (not recorded which). These receptors were obtained from a male donor with ankylosing spondylitis or in good health (not recorded which).

This clonotype occurred many times. The rearrangement joins TRBV20-1 to TRBJ2-1; TRBD2 aligns across 7 bases. The V segment lost 7 bases and the J segment 7 bases; nucleotides outside the gene matches: 7. CDR3 length: 12 residues. CDR1 is DFQATT and CDR2 is SNEGSKA in the germline V gene (reference sequence). The CDR3: CSGEGGGNEQFF. As DNA, the CDR3 is TGCAGTGGGGAGGGAGGTGGGAATGAGCAGTTCTTC.

This clonotype was recorded a few times. This sequence joins TRBV12-3 or TRBV12-4 and TRBJ1-5; TRBD1 matches 10 bases. The CDR3 is made up of 17 amino acids. V gave up 2 bases and J gave up 4 bases; unmatched junction bases: 8. The CDR3 loop reads CASSLRSGTGVNQPQHF. The DNA for the CDR3 is TGTGCCAGCAGTTTAAGGTCCGGGACAGGGGTTAATCAGCCCCAGCATTTT.

This clonotype was detected only a few times. The rearrangement uses TRBV4-1 and TRBJ2-1; D uncertain. The ends were cut back, 4 bases at V and 7 bases at J, with 14 bases in the middle. The germline V gene has CDR1 MGHRA and CDR2 YSYEKL. The CDR3 consists of 14 residues. The CDR3 loop is CASSPSELRNEQFF. The CDR3 nucleotides read TGCGCCAGCAGCCCCTCGGAGCTTAGAAATGAGCAGTTCTTC.

This rearrangement joins TRBV7-2 to TRBJ2-2; D might be TRBD2 (6 bases). Germline V lookup: CDR1 SGHTA, CDR2 FQGNSA. This CDR3 region has 12 residues. The V end lost 5 bases, the J end lost 7 bases, and 8 bases lay between the germline ends. The CDR3 DNA reads as TGTGCCAGCAGCAGGACTAACGGGGAGCTGTTTTTT. It is translated as CASSRTNGELFF.

The rearrangement links TRBV3-1 to TRBJ2-1, with 8 bases fitting TRBD1. V was pared by 4 bases and J by 9 bases, with 5 bases of the junction left unmatched. From germline, CDR1 is LGHDT and CDR2 YNNKEL (reference sequence). The CDR3 length is 13 residues. The CDR3 spells CASSPFDRGEQFF. The CDR3 bases are TGTGCCAGCAGCCCTTTTGACAGGGGTGAGCAGTTCTTC.

The chain combines TRBV20-1 with TRBJ2-6; D is unclear. This CDR3 spans 16 amino acids. Germline V gene sequence: CDR1 DFQATT, CDR2 SNEGSKA (reference sequence). Deletions cut 5 bases from V and 0 bases from J, with 14 bases between. Here the CDR3 DNA reads TGCAGTGCTCCCGGCCCCCCAAGCTCTGGGGCCAACGTCCTGACTTTC. Translating it yields CSAPGPPSSGANVLTF.

This clonotype was counted between two and nine times. This sequence joins TRBV7-2 and TRBJ2-1; D gene uncertain. The CDR3 loop spans 13 amino acids. V was pared by 0 bases and J by 7 bases, with 7 bases between. Germline V gene sequence: CDR1 SGHTA, CDR2 FQGNSA. In DNA, the CDR3 is TGTGCCAGCAGCTTAGCGCTCATGAATGAGCAGTTCTTC. Protein product: CASSLALMNEQFF.

The J gene is TRBJ2-2, the V gene TRBV12-3 or TRBV12-4; D is uncertain. V lost 1 base, J lost 7 bases, and 10 bases lay in between. The CDR3 totals 14 residues. For the CDR3, the DNA is TGTGCCAGCAGTTTAGGACTTGGGATCGGGGAGCTGTTTTTT. This translates into CASSLGLGIGELFF.

This clonotype was observed a few times. The V call is TRBV18, the J call TRBJ2-1; either TRBD1 or TRBD2 may supply D (5 bases each). CDR1 is KGHSH and CDR2 is LQKENI in the germline V gene. V lost 2 bases and J lost 10, with 12 bases in between. The CDR3 spans 13 residues. The CDR3 loop is CASSPRDRGEQFF. CDR3 sequence (DNA): TGTGCCAGCTCACCAAGGGACCGCGGCGAGCAGTTCTTC.

The sample holds a few counts of this clonotype. The chain combines TRBV12-3 or TRBV12-4 with TRBJ2-5; D ambiguous. V lost 2 bases to trimming and J lost 5 bases, with 9 bases between them. The CDR3 runs to 13 residues. Written as DNA, the CDR3 is TGTGCCAGCAGTTTACACAGCCCGGAGACCCAGTACTTC. This encodes CASSLHSPETQYF.

This clonotype has just a few counts. The chain combines TRBV5-1 with TRBJ2-1; D might be TRBD1 (6 bases). The CDR3 consists of 14 residues. From germline, CDR1 is SGHRS and CDR2 YFSETQ. The V and J ends lost 4 bases and 5 bases respectively, with 13 bases between them. CDR3 sequence reads: CASSPPGTHNEQFF. CDR3 in DNA: TGCGCCAGCAGCCCGCCCGGGACACACAATGAGCAGTTCTTC.

Only a few counts were recorded for this clonotype. The genes are TRBV12-3 or TRBV12-4 and TRBJ1-6; no firm D call. The V and J ends lost 7 bases and 9 bases respectively, with 13 bases between them. The CDR3 has 13 amino acids. The CDR3 protein is CASTPDRSSPLHF. The CDR3 nucleotides are TGTGCCAGCACCCCGGATCGGAGTTCACCCCTCCACTTT.

This clonotype has ten or more counts. The V and J genes are TRBV9 and TRBJ1-3; D unclear. The V end lost 3 bases, the J end lost 2 bases, and 18 bases lay between the germline ends. The CDR3 length is 17 residues. Germline values: CDR1 SGDLS, CDR2 YYNGEE. The DNA for the CDR3 is TGTGCCAGCAGCGCCGAGGAGCGGGGTTCAGCTGGAAACACCATATATTTT. Translated: CASSAEERGSAGNTIYF.